This T cell receptor beta chain was obtained from a study of blood T cell repertoires in COVID-19. Study-level information: The United States, Italy and Spain were the sources of the acute and convalescent COVID-19 samples.

This table comes from immunoSEQ multiplex PCR, and its TCRdb copy is limited to in-frame clones, with some not included. The table lists a few hundred thousand clones, around 83% of them singletons, with under 7% in the top ten. Looked up from germline, CDR1 is LNHDA and CDR2 is SQIVND (reference sequence). The CDR3 has 15 residues. V dropped 1 base and J dropped 2 bases, with 10 bases sitting between them. Participants came from some 26 US areas, aged about 18 to 89 years. Cohorts were assigned according to the clinical history that participants reported. Before they entered the study, exposed participants had met a COVID-19 case within 2 weeks.

Source material: PBMCs or T cells enriched from blood (not recorded which). The chain combines TRBV19 with TRBJ2-3; perhaps TRBD2 as D (5 bases). The receptor's source is a woman aged 45-60 years who had been exposed to COVID-19. CDR3 nucleotides: TGTGCCAGTAGTATAGCGGACGGACTCACAGATACGCAGTATTTT. Translation gives CASSIADGLTDTQYF. Based on the CDR3 plus reference TRBV19 and TRBJ2-3, the full variable domain is DGGITQSPKYLFRKEGQNVTLSCEQNLNHDAMYWYRQDPGQGLRLIYYSQIVNDFQKGDIAEGYSVSREKKESFPLTVTSAQKNPTAFYLCASSIADGLTDTQYFGPGTRLTVL.